Listed below are T cell receptor beta chains from one sample, sequenced in a study of cytomegalovirus exposure and HLA in healthy donors. TCRdb's table, derived via immunoSEQ multiplex PCR, lists solely in-frame clones and lacks some. In the table there are about 160,000 clones, 84% of which are singletons. Material for sequencing was PBMCs. These receptors came from a man between 18 and 35 years old in good health and CMV-seronegative. CDR3s include the opening cysteine and the closing phenylalanine or tryptophan. A D gene is named only where the DNA matches it firmly. Clone size is given for some rows only: seen once, a few or many times, or a class if the clone is expanded.

size | J | D | V | CDR3 | DNA
NA | TRBJ2-7 | NA | TRBV27 | CASSRGLYYEQYF | TGTGCCAGCAGCCGGGGACTTTACTACGAGCAGTACTTC
once | TRBJ2-7 | TRBD1 | TRBV7-9 | CASSLGGQNLYEQYF | TGTGCCAGCAGCTTAGGGGGACAGAACCTTTACGAGCAGTACTTC
NA | TRBJ2-7 | TRBD2 | TRBV12-5 | CASGLVPSGGREQYF | TGTGCTAGTGGTTTGGTACCTAGCGGGGGTCGCGAGCAGTACTTC
NA | TRBJ1-6 | NA | TRBV11-2 | CASSPGLGGGNSPLHF | TGTGCCAGCAGCCCGGGGCTGGGGGGGGGTAATTCACCCCTCCACTTT
NA | TRBJ2-1 | TRBD1 | TRBV5-4 | CASSSTGTGGNEQFF | TGTGCCAGCAGTTCTACCGGGACAGGGGGGAATGAGCAGTTCTTC
NA | TRBJ2-5 | NA | TRBV4-2 | CASSQESGGETQYF | TGTGCCAGCAGCCAAGAAAGCGGCGGGGAGACCCAGTACTTC
NA | TRBJ2-1 | TRBD2 | TRBV4-1 | CASSLTEGTSGPSSYNEQFF | TGCGCCAGCAGCCTTACGGAGGGGACTAGCGGGCCAAGCTCCTACAATGAGCAGTTCTTC
NA | TRBJ1-5 | NA | TRBV27 | CASSGRASGQPQHF | TGTGCCAGCAGCGGGAGGGCCTCGGGTCAGCCCCAGCATTTT
NA | TRBJ2-5 | NA | TRBV7-2 | CASRGGAVPQETQYF | TGTGCCAGCAGGGGTGGGGCGGTTCCCCAAGAGACCCAGTACTTC
NA | TRBJ2-1 | NA | TRBV27 | CASKEAPPNSPFYNEQFF | TGTGCCAGCAAGGAAGCCCCACCTAATAGCCCATTCTACAATGAGCAGTTCTTC
NA | TRBJ2-6 | TRBD2 | TRBV4-1 | CASSQDGAGGNSGANVLTF | TGCGCCAGCAGCCAAGATGGGGCGGGAGGAAACTCTGGGGCCAACGTCCTGACTTTC
NA | TRBJ1-1 | NA | TRBV29-1 | CSTGREAFF | TGCAGCACGGGCCGGGAGGCTTTCTTT
NA | TRBJ2-2 | TRBD1 | TRBV28 | CASGFRSTGSTGELFF | TGTGCCAGCGGGTTTCGTTCGACAGGGTCCACCGGGGAGCTGTTTTTT
NA | TRBJ2-7 | NA | TRBV7-2 | CASAAGASYEQYF | TGTGCCAGCGCTGCGGGGGCCTCCTACGAGCAGTACTTC
NA | TRBJ2-1 | NA | TRBV28 | CASSAGSTYNEQFF | TGTGCCAGCAGTGCAGGGTCTACCTACAATGAGCAGTTCTTC
few | TRBJ2-2 | TRBD2 | TRBV6-5 | CASSRPGGNTGELFF | TGTGCCAGCAGCCGACCGGGGGGGAACACCGGGGAGCTGTTTTTT
NA | TRBJ1-4 | NA | TRBV28 | CASSPNEKLFF | TGTGCCAGCAGTCCGAATGAAAAACTGTTTTTT
NA | TRBJ1-6 | TRBD1 | TRBV7-9 | CASSLGGTDNSPLHF | TGTGCCAGCAGCTTAGGCGGGACAGATAATTCACCCCTCCACTTT
NA | TRBJ2-3 | NA | TRBV5-6 | CASLMVGAPVDTQYF | TGTGCCAGCCTCATGGTAGGGGCCCCGGTTGATACGCAGTATTTT
few | TRBJ2-2 | TRBD2 | TRBV11-3 | CASSPGLARQGGELFF | TGTGCCAGCAGCCCCGGACTAGCGAGGCAGGGCGGGGAGCTGTTTTTT
NA | TRBJ2-7 | NA | TRBV18 | CASSPGEASLYEQYF | TGTGCCAGCTCACCAGGAGAAGCCTCTTTGTACGAGCAGTACTTC
NA | TRBJ2-7 | NA | TRBV7-6 | CASSFGTPYEQYF | TGTGCCAGCAGCTTCGGGACTCCCTACGAGCAGTACTTC
NA | TRBJ2-6 | NA | TRBV7-8 | CASSKDGSSGANVLTF | TGTGCCAGCAGCAAAGACGGGAGCTCTGGGGCCAACGTCCTGACTTTC
NA | TRBJ1-5 | NA | TRBV14 | CASSHRQNQPQHF | TGTGCCAGCAGCCACCGACAGAATCAGCCCCAGCATTTT
NA | TRBJ2-7 | TRBD2 | TRBV7-8 | CASTRLAGDYEQYF | TGTGCCAGCACCAGACTAGCGGGAGACTACGAGCAGTACTTC
NA | TRBJ2-1 | TRBD2 | TRBV7-8 | CASSLSGLAEYYNEQFF | TGTGCCAGCAGCTTAAGTGGACTAGCGGAATACTACAATGAGCAGTTCTTC
NA | TRBJ1-4 | NA | TRBV19 | CASSIGGGNEKLFF | TGTGCCAGTAGTATCGGAGGTGGCAATGAAAAACTGTTTTTT
NA | TRBJ1-6 | NA | TRBV5-4 | CASSLGQYNSPLHF | TGTGCCAGCAGCTTGGGACAGTATAATTCACCCCTCCACTTT
NA | TRBJ2-2 | NA | TRBV18 | CASSPGREELFF | TGTGCCAGCTCACCAGGCAGGGAAGAGCTGTTTTTT
NA | TRBJ2-3 | NA | TRBV7-2 | CASSPSPEDTQYF | TGTGCCAGCAGCCCAAGCCCGGAGGATACGCAGTATTTT
many | TRBJ2-1 | NA | TRBV28 | CASKTVSYNEQFF | TGTGCCAGCAAAACGGTCTCCTACAATGAGCAGTTCTTC
NA | TRBJ2-1 | NA | TRBV5-1 | CASRGQGTEQFF | TGCGCCAGCCGCGGCCAGGGGACTGAGCAGTTCTTC
NA | TRBJ1-1 | NA | TRBV28 | CASSLLGRAVTEAFF | TGTGCCAGCAGTTTACTTGGCAGGGCAGTCACTGAAGCTTTCTTT
few | TRBJ1-5 | NA | TRBV6-5 | CASSYSWASNQPQHF | TGTGCCAGCAGTTACTCGTGGGCCAGCAATCAGCCCCAGCATTTT